This TCR beta chain is drawn from a study of blood T cell repertoires in COVID-19. The repertoire was sequenced with immunoSEQ multiplex PCR; TCRdb's copy has only in-frame clones and lacks some. The data show just over 250,000 clones, about 88% seen once. The CDR3 has 17 residues. The V gene's germline CDR1 is LGHDT and CDR2 YNNKEL (reference sequence). V shed 1 base, J shed 2 bases, and the junction held 7 bases outside the gene matches. Sequenced material: peripheral blood. The receptor comes from a man between 60 and 75 years old who had recovered from COVID-19. V gene TRBV3-1 (or the pseudogene TRBV3-2) combines with J gene TRBJ2-1, with TRBD2 matching 8 bases. In nucleotides, the CDR3 is TGTGCCAGCAGCCAAGGTACTGGCGGGGGGCCCTACAATGAGCAGTTCTTC. Residues: CASSQGTGGGPYNEQFF.